One and the same sample provided the 5 T cell receptor beta chains below, sequenced in a study of blood T cells in healthy people across ages. A J-beta primer mix and a sample-barcoded 5' primer were used in a second PCR of roughly 7 to 12 cycles. TCRdb analysed the 5' RACE reads with MiXCR anew, one entry per CDR3 protein. Here the sample spans more than 900,000 distinct CDR3 sequences, under 30% being singletons. The sample was also linked to a second study, of T cells of mothers and their children.

Sequenced material: blood. These receptor sequences come from a girl aged 2-10 years in good health.

This clonotype has a handful of counts. V and J are TRBV28 and TRBJ1-1; D gene unclear. This CDR3 contains 13 residues. The V gene lost 6 bases and the J gene lost 1 base, with 9 bases spanning the gap. The germline V gene has CDR1 MDHEN and CDR2 SYDVKM. In DNA form, the CDR3 reads TGTGCCAGCAGGAACCTGAGGAACACTGAAGCTTTCTTT. It specifies CASRNLRNTEAFF.

Turning to this clonotype: This likely comes from a read error, as the CDR3 has no conserved phenylalanine or tryptophan at its end. This chain uses TRBV29-1 with TRBJ2-7; 8 bases are shared with TRBD1. V lost 7 bases to trimming and J lost 3 bases; unmatched junction nucleotides: 5. The CDR3 spans 12 residues. Germline CDR1 and CDR2: SQVTM and ANQGSEA. CDR3: CSAGQGIYEQYL. The CDR3 DNA reads as TGCAGCGCCGGACAGGGAATCTACGAGCAGTACCTC.

This chain uses TRBV20-1 with TRBJ2-3; 10 bases are a match to TRBD2. The CDR3 runs 14 residues. Unmatched junction bases numbered 6, after V lost 6 bases and J lost 3 bases. Germline CDR1 reads DFQATT; CDR2 reads SNEGSKA (reference sequence). The CDR3 reads CSARSGGATDTQYF. CDR3 in DNA: TGCAGTGCCCGGAGCGGGGGGGCGACAGATACGCAGTATTTT.

The J gene is TRBJ2-5, the V gene TRBV6-5; 7 bases match TRBD2. Germline V gene lookup returns CDR1 MNHEY and CDR2 SVGAGI. CDR3 length: 19 amino acids. Unmatched junction bases numbered 20, after V lost 0 bases and J lost 7 bases. CDR3 sequence: CASSYSMGDGGFRFGTQYF. CDR3 nucleotides: TGTGCCAGCAGTTACTCTATGGGTGACGGGGGGTTCCGCTTTGGGACCCAGTACTTC.

The rearrangement joins TRBV11-2 to TRBJ2-2, with D perhaps matching TRBD1 (5 bases). Germline CDR1 reads SGHAT; CDR2 reads FQNNGV. This CDR3 has 14 amino acids. The V end was cut by 5 bases, the J end by 8 bases, with 15 bases between. The CDR3 nucleotides are TGTGCCAGCAGCCCTCAGAGGACACGTGGGGAGCTGTTTTTT. Encoded protein: CASSPQRTRGELFF. The variable domain in full, with the rest retrieved from reference TRBV11-2 and TRBJ2-2, is EAGVAQSPRYKIIEKRQSVAFWCNPISGHATLYWYQQILGQGPKLLIQFQNNGVVDDSQLPKDRFSAERLKGVDSTLKIQPAKLEDSAVYLCASSPQRTRGELFFGEGSRLTVL.